The 12 T cell receptor beta chains below come from one sample, sequenced in a study of blood T cell repertoires in COVID-19. The table came from immunoSEQ multiplex PCR; TCRdb's copy has only in-frame clones and leaves some out. The sample has 90,000 to 120,000 clones, 88% seen once. The sample taken for sequencing was peripheral blood. All receptors derive from a man between 50 and 59 years old with active or convalescent COVID-19.

The V and J genes are TRBV28 and TRBJ1-5, with 8 bases identical to TRBD1. The CDR3 runs to 17 residues. Trimming removed 7 bases from V and 4 bases from J; junction bases left unmatched: 15. Germline CDR1 MDHEN, CDR2 SYDVKM. CDR3 nucleotides: TGTGCCAGCACCTCAGGGGGCCGCGGGTGGGCAAATCAGCCCCAGCATTTT. Encoded protein: CASTSGGRGWANQPQHF.

The chain has TRBV18 and TRBJ2-6; TRBD1 aligns across 9 bases. V shed 0 bases, J shed 3 bases, and the junction held 6 bases outside the gene matches. This CDR3 is 18 amino acids long. CDR1 KGHSH and CDR2 LQKENI come from the germline V gene. CDR3 nucleotides: TGTGCCAGCTCACCACCGGGACAGGGATGGGGTGGGGCCAACGTCCTGACTTTC. As protein: CASSPPGQGWGGANVLTF.

The chain recombines TRBV28 with TRBJ1-1; no firm D call. The CDR3 length is 14 residues. Trimming took 3 bases from V and 1 from J, leaving 9 bases between them. Germline assignment: CDR1 MDHEN and CDR2 SYDVKM. Here the CDR3 DNA reads TGTGCCAGCAGTTTCGAGGCGACGAACACTGAAGCTTTCTTT. Its protein is CASSFEATNTEAFF.

The chain carries TRBV5-5 and TRBJ2-7; unclear D gene. V was pared by 3 bases and J by 3 bases, with 13 bases between. From germline, CDR1 is SGHKS and CDR2 YYEKEE (reference sequence). The CDR3 runs 14 residues. CDR3 loop: CASSSPLVNYEQYF. The CDR3 nucleotides are TGTGCCAGCAGCTCGCCCCTAGTGAACTACGAGCAGTACTTC. The full variable domain, in which reference TRBV5-5 and TRBJ2-7 provide the parts outside the CDR3, is DAGVTQSPTHLIKTRGQQVTLRCSPISGHKSVSWYQQVLGQGPQFIFQYYEKEERGRGNFPDRFSARQFPNYSSELNVNALLLGDSALYLCASSSPLVNYEQYFGPGTRLTVT.

The table lists this clone with a few counts. J is TRBJ2-3 and V is TRBV19; 7 nucleotides align to TRBD1. V trimming: 4 bases; J trimming: 4 bases; junction bases outside the gene matches: 11. The CDR3 runs 16 residues. CDR1 LNHDA and CDR2 SQIVND come from the germline V gene (reference sequence). Here the CDR3 reads CASSRGQDGSADTQYF. The CDR3 nucleotides read TGTGCCAGTAGTAGAGGACAGGACGGGTCCGCAGATACGCAGTATTTT.

V and J are TRBV7-9 and TRBJ1-4; no reliable D call. The germline gives CDR1 SEHNR, CDR2 FQNEAQ (reference sequence). The V and J ends lost 4 bases and 8 bases respectively, with 11 bases between them. There are 13 residues in the CDR3. The CDR3 loop is CASSSGRREKLFF. In DNA, the CDR3 is TGTGCCAGCAGCTCGGGGAGAAGGGAAAAACTGTTTTTT.

The V call is TRBV19, the J call TRBJ1-5; TRBD1 agrees at 8 bases. This CDR3 has 16 amino acids. Germline V gene data show CDR1 as LNHDA and CDR2 as SQIVND (reference sequence). J lost 2 bases, V lost 5 bases, and 8 bases had no gene match. CDR3: CASSRLLTGGNQPQHF. Written as DNA, the CDR3 is TGTGCCAGTAGTCGATTACTGACAGGGGGCAATCAGCCCCAGCATTTT.

This chain connects TRBV6-6 to TRBJ2-7; no firm D call. The CDR3 spans 15 residues. Between the trimmed V and J ends, which lost 0 bases and 6 bases, there was a span of 15 bases. CDR1 and CDR2 (germline): MNHNY, SVGAGI (reference sequence). In DNA form, the CDR3 reads TGTGCCAGCAGTTACTCGAGTTTTCTCTCCGGCGAGCAGTACTTC. It translates to CASSYSSFLSGEQYF.

The rearrangement joins TRBV6-5 to TRBJ1-2; D uncertain. Deletions cut 8 bases from V and 4 bases from J, with 11 bases between. The germline CDR1 and CDR2 sequences are MNHEY and SVGAGI. This CDR3 contains 12 residues. The CDR3 region is CASQWRFYGYTF. The CDR3, as DNA: TGTGCCAGCCAGTGGCGGTTCTATGGCTACACCTTC.

In this sample, this clone turned up once. The chain combines TRBV7-9 with TRBJ2-5; 8 positions match TRBD1. Germline assignment: CDR1 SEHNR and CDR2 FQNEAQ (reference sequence). The CDR3 has 15 residues. Losses at the gene ends were 1 base for V and 0 bases for J; bases not matched to a gene: 1. In nucleotides, the CDR3 is TGTGCCAGCAGCTTAGGACAGGGGTACCAAGAGACCCAGTACTTC. Its translation is CASSLGQGYQETQYF.

The chain uses TRBV7-2 and TRBJ2-1; the match to TRBD2 covers 12 bases. This CDR3 is 17 amino acids long. The V segment lost 2 bases and the J segment 4 bases; nucleotides outside the gene matches: 6. The germline CDR1 and CDR2 sequences are SGHTA and FQGNSA. CDR3 loop: CASSLRGLAGFYNEQFF. The CDR3 DNA follows: TGTGCCAGCAGCTTAAGGGGACTAGCGGGCTTTTACAATGAGCAGTTCTTC.

The genes are TRBV5-1 and TRBJ1-4, with 7 bases that match TRBD1. Germline CDR1 is SGHRS and CDR2 is YFSETQ. This CDR3 has 14 residues. V was pared by 5 bases and J by 8 bases, with 9 bases of the junction left unmatched. The CDR3 loop is CASSGGQGEEKLFF. CDR3 bases: TGCGCCAGCAGTGGGGGGCAGGGGGAAGAAAAACTGTTTTTT.